Listed below are T cell receptor beta chains from one sample, sequenced in a study of blood T cell repertoires in COVID-19. Repertoires were generated with immunoSEQ multiplex PCR, while TCRdb's copy carries only in-frame clones and drops some. The sample holds some 60,000 clones, more than 70% seen once. The sequenced material came from peripheral blood. Receptor source: a man aged 55 to 69 with acute or convalescent COVID-19. Each CDR3 is given with its conserved first and last residue. D genes are given only for firm matches. Rows give clone size only sometimes, using once, few, many, or a class for an expanded clone.

v_call,j_call,clone_size,d_call,cdr3_nt,cdr3_aa
TRBV11-2,TRBJ2-1,-,TRBD1,TGTGCCAGCAGCCCCAGGCGGGACAGGGGATACAATGAGCAGTTCTTC,CASSPRRDRGYNEQFF
TRBV2,TRBJ2-3,-,-,TGTGCCAGCACCCGGGACTTCACAGATACGCAGTATTTT,CASTRDFTDTQYF
TRBV9,TRBJ2-5,few,TRBD1,TGTGCCAGCAGCGTCCAACCCGGGACAGGGAGGGAGACCCAGTACTTC,CASSVQPGTGRETQYF
TRBV3-1/TRBV3-2,TRBJ2-4,-,-,TGTGCCAGCAGCATGCGGGACCCTCTAGCCAAAAACATTCAGTACTTC,CASSMRDPLAKNIQYF
TRBV5-1,TRBJ2-3,-,-,TGCGCCAGCAGGGAGGAAAGGGTCTCAGCGCAGTATTTT,CASREERVSAQYF
TRBV2,TRBJ1-5,-,-,TGTGCCAGCAGTGAAGTCATCGGGGTCTATAGCAATCAGCCCCAGCATTTT,CASSEVIGVYSNQPQHF
TRBV6-5,TRBJ2-5,-,-,TGTGCCAGCAGCCCGGATAGGGGCTGGGAGACCCAGTACTTC,CASSPDRGWETQYF
TRBV19,TRBJ1-2,-,-,TGTGCCAGTACCGACAGGAGCTATGGCTACACCTTC,CASTDRSYGYTF
TRBV6-4,TRBJ2-1,-,TRBD2,TGTGCCAGCAGTATAGCGGGGGGGCGTAATGAGCAGTTCTTC,CASSIAGGRNEQFF
TRBV30,TRBJ2-3,-,-,TGTGCCTGGAGTCCGGAGGTGTCTACGCAGTATTTT,CAWSPEVSTQYF
TRBV15,TRBJ1-2,-,TRBD1,TGTGCCACCAACGAGGGACAGGGTGTCTATGGCTACACCTTC,CATNEGQGVYGYTF
TRBV5-6,TRBJ2-3,once,TRBD2,TGTGCCAGCAGCTCAGTAGCGGGGGGACCCAACACAGATACGCAGTATTTT,CASSSVAGGPNTDTQYF
TRBV19,TRBJ2-5,-,TRBD2,TGTGCCAGTAGTATAAAGGGAGGGTCCCGTCTTCAAGAGACCCAGTACTTC,CASSIKGGSRLQETQYF
TRBV19,TRBJ1-6,-,TRBD1,TGTGCCAGCGCCGGGACAGGGCCCTTCCTCCACTTT,CASAGTGPFLHF
TRBV5-4,TRBJ2-1,-,TRBD2,TGTGCCAGCAGCTCACTAGCGGGGGCAAACAATGAGCAGTTCTTC,CASSSLAGANNEQFF
TRBV19,TRBJ1-1,-,-,TGTGCCAGCCGGCAAGACAGGCCGAACACTGAAGCTTTCTTT,CASRQDRPNTEAFF
TRBV3-1/TRBV3-2,TRBJ1-4,-,-,TGTGCCAGCAGCCACAGGGCAACTAATGAAAAACTGTTTTTT,CASSHRATNEKLFF
TRBV9,TRBJ2-1,-,TRBD2,TGTGCCAGCAGCGTAGATCTAGCGGGGGGGCGCAGTGAGCAGTTCTTC,CASSVDLAGGRSEQFF
TRBV15,TRBJ2-1,-,TRBD1,TGTGCCACCAGCAGATTCGTTGACAGGGCCTCTTACAATGAGCAGTTCTTC,CATSRFVDRASYNEQFF
TRBV7-2,TRBJ2-3,-,-,TGTGCCAGCAGCTTAGGGGGGGGCCGAACAGATACGCAGTATTTT,CASSLGGGRTDTQYF
TRBV19,TRBJ2-1,-,-,TGTGCCAGTAGTATTGGCGGTATGAATGAGCAGTTCTTC,CASSIGGMNEQFF
TRBV11-3,TRBJ1-5,once,-,TGTGCCAGCAGCTTAAAATCAGTGGAGCCCCAGCATTTT,CASSLKSVEPQHF
TRBV19,TRBJ2-7,-,TRBD2,TGTGCCAGTAGTATGGGAGGACTAGCTATCGACGAGCAGTACTTC,CASSMGGLAIDEQYF
TRBV18,TRBJ2-3,-,-,TGTGCCAGCTCACCGGGACTGAGCACAGATACGCAGTATTTT,CASSPGLSTDTQYF
TRBV5-1,TRBJ2-3,-,-,TGCGCCAGCAGCTTGGGGGGCCTAAGCACAGATACGCAGTATTTT,CASSLGGLSTDTQYF
TRBV11-2,TRBJ1-3,-,TRBD1,TGTGCCAGCAGCTTACAGGAGGGGGCTTCTGGAAACACCATATATTTT,CASSLQEGASGNTIYF
TRBV21-1,TRBJ1-2,-,-,TGTGCCAGCAGCAATTTGGACAGGGATGAAAATGGCTACACCTTC,CASSNLDRDENGYTF
TRBV19,TRBJ2-3,-,-,TGTGCCAGTGCAGTGTCCCCTAGCACAGATACGCAGTATTTT,CASAVSPSTDTQYF
TRBV29-1,TRBJ1-1,-,-,TGCAGCTCCTCGTCAGGGGTGAACACTGAAGCTTTCTTT,CSSSSGVNTEAFF
TRBV5-4,TRBJ1-1,-,-,TGTGCCAGCAGCACTCGCTGGAACACTGAAGCTTTCTTT,CASSTRWNTEAFF
TRBV5-1,TRBJ1-2,-,TRBD1,TGCGCCAGCAGCCTTGGGGTGGGAGGAGGGACAGGAGCTAACTATGGCTACACCTTC,CASSLGVGGGTGANYGYTF